Following are 30 T cell receptor beta chains from one sample sequenced in a study of blood T cell repertoires in COVID-19. Generated by immunoSEQ multiplex PCR, the TCRdb table keeps only in-frame clones and is missing some. The data show some 45,000 clones, around nine tenths seen once. The source material was peripheral blood. The receptors originated from a man between 45 and 60 years old with active COVID-19.

This clone was observed a handful of times. The chain couples TRBV7-3 to TRBJ2-2; TRBD2 might be the D (6 bases). Germline CDR1 reads SGHTA; CDR2 reads FQGTGA. Trimming removed 1 base from V and 0 bases from J, with 9 bases in between. This CDR3 region has 16 residues. CDR3 residues: CASSLMGGANTGELFF. In DNA, the CDR3 is TGTGCCAGCAGCTTAATGGGGGGAGCGAACACCGGGGAGCTGTTTTTT.

V usage is TRBV25-1 and J usage is TRBJ2-1; the D gene is possibly TRBD1 (6 bases). The germline V and J ends were trimmed by 3 bases and 4 bases, with 13 bases remaining between them. The germline gives CDR1 MGHDK, CDR2 SYGVNS. This CDR3 region has 15 residues. Written as DNA, the CDR3 is TGTGCCAGCAGTGATTTCAGGGGCTTGTACAATGAGCAGTTCTTC. Residues: CASSDFRGLYNEQFF.

CDR3 protein: CASSLNGQGSYNEQFF. The CDR3 DNA reads as TGCGCCAGCAGCTTAAATGGACAGGGTTCCTACAATGAGCAGTTCTTC. The genes are TRBV5-1 and TRBJ2-1; TRBD1 matches at 8 bases. V trimming: 2 bases; J trimming: 1 base; junction bases outside the gene matches: 5. The CDR3 has 16 residues. Per germline, CDR1 SGHRS and CDR2 YFSETQ.

The chain couples TRBV4-1 to TRBJ1-2; D is unclear. With 2 bases removed from V and 2 bases from J, the gap between germline ends came to 6 bases. CDR1 and CDR2 from the germline V gene are MGHRA and YSYEKL. The CDR3 sequence is 13 residues long. In DNA, the CDR3 is TGCGCCAGCAGCCAAACAGAAAACTATGGCTACACCTTC. Protein sequence: CASSQTENYGYTF.

In DNA, the CDR3 is TGTGCCAGCAGGACTAGCGGAGACTACAATGAGCAGTTCTTC. Its translation is CASRTSGDYNEQFF. The rearrangement joins TRBV6-5 to TRBJ2-1; 9 nucleotides match TRBD2. This CDR3 has 14 residues. The V gene's germline CDR1 is MNHEY and CDR2 SVGAGI. J lost 3 bases, V lost 6 bases, and 3 bases had no gene match.

The chain combines TRBV30 with TRBJ1-5, with TRBD1 matching 9 bases. The CDR3 spans 17 residues. Per the germline V gene, CDR1 is GTSNPN and CDR2 is SVGIG (reference sequence). V shed 2 bases and J 6 bases; nucleotides not matched to a gene: 14. This CDR3 reads CAWSSFNRGRRSQPQHF. DNA for the CDR3: TGTGCCTGGAGTTCCTTCAACAGGGGGCGGCGGAGTCAGCCCCAGCATTTT.

CDR3 in DNA: TGTGCCAGCAGTATTACGACAGGTACAGAAAAACTGTTTTTT. Translating gives CASSITTGTEKLFF. The chain combines TRBV27 with TRBJ1-4, with D perhaps matching TRBD1 (6 bases). Trimming pared 5 bases from V and 8 bases from J, leaving 15 bases between. Germline CDR1 reads MNHEY; CDR2 reads SMNVEV (reference sequence). There are 14 residues in the CDR3.

The chain carries TRBV9 and TRBJ2-3; D ambiguous. The CDR3 runs to 13 residues. Germline V gene lookup returns CDR1 SGDLS and CDR2 YYNGEE. The V and J ends lost 0 bases and 5 bases respectively, with 7 bases between them. CDR3 DNA sequence: TGTGCCAGCAGCGTAGCTCCACAAGATACGCAGTATTTT. Translating it yields CASSVAPQDTQYF.

This clone was detected only once. The gene calls are TRBV28 and TRBJ1-1, with 7 bases fitting TRBD1. J gave up 10 bases and V 4 bases, and 3 bases lay outside the gene matches. CDR1 is MDHEN, CDR2 SYDVKM, per germline. The CDR3 loop spans 11 amino acids. CDR3 DNA sequence: TGTGCCAGCAGTTCCAGGGGGAGAGCTTTCTTT. Its translation is CASSSRGRAFF.

V and J are TRBV27 and TRBJ2-3; 7 bases are shared with TRBD2. J gave up 4 bases and V 5 bases, and 12 bases lay outside the gene matches. CDR3 size: 16 residues. Germline loops: CDR1 MNHEY, CDR2 SMNVEV (reference sequence). This chain's CDR3 is CASSDRLAVQADTQYF. In DNA form, the CDR3 reads TGTGCCAGCAGTGATAGACTAGCTGTACAGGCAGATACGCAGTATTTT.

This chain uses TRBV6-5 with TRBJ2-1, with 7 bases that match TRBD1. V shed 4 bases and J 1 base; nucleotides not matched to a gene: 4. Germline V CDR1 and CDR2: MNHEY, SVGAGI. CDR3 size: 15 residues. The CDR3 is CASSSTGVSYNEQFF. In DNA form, the CDR3 reads TGTGCCAGCAGTTCTACAGGGGTTTCCTACAATGAGCAGTTCTTC.

The sample holds one count of this clone. CDR3 region: CAIKRTESSYNSPLHF. In DNA form, the CDR3 reads TGTGCCATCAAACGTACAGAGAGCTCCTATAATTCACCCCTCCACTTT. The chain couples TRBV10-3 to TRBJ1-6; unclear D gene. Trimming shortened V by 7 bases and J by 0 bases, and 13 bases separated the two germline ends. This CDR3 is 16 amino acids long. Germline V gene data show CDR1 as ENHRY and CDR2 as SYGVKD.

The CDR3 sequence is CASRTNGGAAEAFF. CDR3 DNA sequence: TGTGCCAGCAGAACTAACGGAGGCGCCGCTGAAGCTTTCTTT. This rearrangement joins TRBV7-8 to TRBJ1-1; D call uncertain. The germline CDR1 and CDR2 sequences are SGHVS and FQNEAQ. The CDR3 consists of 14 residues. V was shortened by 6 bases and J by 6 bases, with 17 bases between the two germline ends.

This chain connects TRBV11-2 to TRBJ2-7; 7 bases are shared with TRBD1. Per the germline V gene, CDR1 is SGHAT and CDR2 is FQNNGV. The CDR3 sequence is 14 residues long. Trimming took 4 bases from V and 3 from J; bases not matched to a gene: 6. CDR3 loop: CASSSGQNYYEQYF. The CDR3 DNA reads TGTGCCAGCAGCTCGGGACAGAACTACTACGAGCAGTACTTC.

This chain uses TRBV7-8 with TRBJ2-7; TRBD2 matches at 7 bases. Trimming at V came to 5 bases and at J to 4 bases, leaving 8 bases not matched to a gene. CDR1 and CDR2 (germline): SGHVS, FQNEAQ. This CDR3 has 14 amino acids. In nucleotides, the CDR3 is TGTGCCAGCAGCCGCGGACTAGATTGGTACGAGCAGTACTTC. Encoded protein: CASSRGLDWYEQYF.

The genes are TRBV27 and TRBJ2-1; TRBD2 aligns across 8 bases. Germline V gives CDR1 MNHEY, CDR2 SMNVEV (reference sequence). The CDR3 is 14 residues long. V dropped 6 bases and J dropped 0; count of bases not matched to a gene: 1. CDR3 bases: TGTGCCAGCAGGAGCGGGAGCTCCTACAATGAGCAGTTCTTC. This codes for CASRSGSSYNEQFF.

The chain employs TRBV29-1 and TRBJ2-3; 8 nucleotides align to TRBD2. V lost 5 bases and J lost 0; bases outside the gene matches: 4. Germline loops: CDR1 SQVTM, CDR2 ANQGSEA. CDR3 length equals 14 residues. In DNA, the CDR3 is TGCAGCGTTCTTCCTAGCGGGAGCACAGATACGCAGTATTTT. Its translation is CSVLPSGSTDTQYF.

This chain links TRBV6-6 with TRBJ2-1; TRBD1 matches 8 bases. V gave up 4 bases and J gave up 9 bases; unmatched junction bases: 5. The CDR3 extends over 13 amino acids. CDR1 MNHNY and CDR2 SVGAGI come from the germline V gene (reference sequence). The CDR3 DNA is TGTGCCAGCAGTTTGACAGGGGTGCGTGAGCAGTTCTTC. Translating gives CASSLTGVREQFF.

The gene calls are TRBV9 and TRBJ2-1, with 8 bases aligning to TRBD2. Germline CDR1 is SGDLS and CDR2 is YYNGEE. The CDR3 covers 16 residues. The V gene end was trimmed by 2 bases and the J gene end by 0 bases; junction bases not matched to a gene: 4. CDR3 in amino acids: CASSVASGRSYNEQFF. CDR3 coding DNA: TGTGCCAGCAGCGTCGCTAGCGGGCGCTCCTACAATGAGCAGTTCTTC.

The V and J genes are TRBV7-2 and TRBJ1-5, with D maybe TRBD1 (5 bases). Trimming cost V 4 bases and J 0 bases, with 16 bases left between them. From germline, CDR1 is SGHTA and CDR2 FQGNSA. The CDR3 loop spans 17 amino acids. The CDR3 is CASSSPPGGNSNQPQHF. CDR3 DNA: TGTGCCAGCAGCTCCCCCCCGGGGGGGAATAGCAATCAGCCCCAGCATTTT.

V gene TRBV7-9 combines with J gene TRBJ1-4; D is possibly TRBD1 (6 bases). The germline V gene has CDR1 SEHNR and CDR2 FQNEAQ (reference sequence). Trimming shortened V by 3 bases and J by 5 bases, and 10 bases separated the two germline ends. The CDR3 extends over 14 amino acids. CDR3 loop: CASSLAGANEKLFF. In DNA, the CDR3 is TGTGCCAGCAGCTTGGCAGGGGCAAATGAAAAACTGTTTTTT. Full variable domain (outside the CDR3, taken from reference TRBV7-9 and TRBJ1-4): DTGVSQNPRHKITKRGQNVTFRCDPISEHNRLYWYRQTLGQGPEFLTYFQNEAQLEKSRLLSDRFSAERPKGSFSTLEIQRTEQGDSAMYLCASSLAGANEKLFFGSGTQLSVL.

The chain combines TRBV19 with TRBJ2-4, with TRBD1 matching 7 bases. V dropped 5 bases and J dropped 3; count of bases not matched to a gene: 10. Germline CDR1 reads LNHDA; CDR2 reads SQIVND (reference sequence). This CDR3 comprises 16 residues. The CDR3 loop is CASSVTGEKSKNIQYF. The CDR3 bases are TGTGCCAGTAGTGTTACAGGGGAAAAGAGCAAAAACATTCAGTACTTC.

V is TRBV11-1 and J is TRBJ1-1, with a tentative D call TRBD1 (6 bases). The CDR3 consists of 14 residues. Per the germline V gene, CDR1 is SGHAT and CDR2 is FQDESV (reference sequence). V dropped 4 bases and J dropped 3 bases, with 12 bases sitting between them. This CDR3 is CASSSWRTDTEAFF. Written as DNA, the CDR3 is TGTGCCAGCAGCTCTTGGAGGACAGACACTGAAGCTTTCTTT.

This clone was recorded once. The rearrangement uses TRBV5-1 and TRBJ1-1, with TRBD1 identical over 7 bases. CDR3 size: 17 residues. V was clipped by 3 bases and J by 0 bases; unmatched bases: 11. Germline CDR1 and CDR2: SGHRS and YFSETQ. The CDR3 DNA sequence: TGCGCCAGCAGCTCGACAGGGATTGTAGGCATGAACACTGAAGCTTTCTTT. Residues: CASSSTGIVGMNTEAFF.

The chain couples TRBV5-4 to TRBJ1-2; TRBD1 matches at 7 bases. Trimming at V came to 4 bases and at J to 4 bases, leaving 7 bases not matched to a gene. The length of the CDR3 is 14 residues. CDR1 and CDR2 from the germline V gene are SGHNT and YYREEE (reference sequence). CDR3 in DNA: TGTGCCAGCAGCAAAGACAGGGTGGGCTATGGCTACACCTTC. It encodes CASSKDRVGYGYTF.

The genes are TRBV2 and TRBJ2-7; D may be TRBD1 (6 bases). The germline V and J ends were trimmed by 7 bases and 5 bases, with 18 bases remaining between them. Germline V lookup: CDR1 SNHLY, CDR2 FYNNEI. This CDR3 is built from 14 residues. DNA of the CDR3: TGTGCCAGCACCCTACAGGGTCGGGGCCACGAGCAGTACTTC. Translation gives CASTLQGRGHEQYF. The full variable domain, its missing parts supplied by reference TRBV2 and TRBJ2-7, is EPEVTQTPSHQVTQMGQEVILRCVPISNHLYFYWYRQILGQKVEFLVSFYNNEISEKSEIFDDQFSVERPDGSNFTLKIRSTKLEDSAMYFCASTLQGRGHEQYFGPGTRLTVT.

V usage is TRBV28 and J usage is TRBJ2-2; D call uncertain. The germline V and J ends were trimmed by 0 bases and 6 bases, with 14 bases remaining between them. The CDR3 runs 16 residues. Germline CDR1 reads MDHEN; CDR2 reads SYDVKM. The CDR3 reads CASSLWDWSPPGELFF. The CDR3 DNA reads TGTGCCAGCAGTTTATGGGATTGGAGCCCCCCCGGGGAGCTGTTTTTT.

The J gene is TRBJ1-2, the V gene TRBV6-6, with 10 bases lining up with TRBD1. Germline V gene lookup returns CDR1 MNHNY and CDR2 SVGAGI (reference sequence). Trimming removed 5 bases from V and 6 bases from J; junction bases left unmatched: 6. The CDR3 sequence is 14 residues long. This chain's CDR3 is CASSNPGQGDGYTF. In DNA form, the CDR3 reads TGTGCCAGCAGTAACCCTGGACAGGGGGATGGCTACACCTTC.

The gene calls are TRBV20-1 and TRBJ2-1; D ambiguous. The CDR3 consists of 11 residues. V was pared by 0 bases and J by 7 bases, with 4 bases between. Germline V gene sequence: CDR1 DFQATT, CDR2 SNEGSKA (reference sequence). In nucleotides, the CDR3 is TGCAGTGCTAGAGAGAGGAATGAGCAGTTCTTC. This codes for CSARERNEQFF.

The chain is built from TRBV7-6 and TRBJ2-7; 9 bases fit TRBD2. Germline CDR1 is SGHVS and CDR2 is FNYEAQ. The CDR3 spans 16 residues. With 4 bases clipped from V and 2 bases from J, the junction kept 9 bases outside the gene matches. The CDR3 region has the DNA TGTGCCAGCAGCTCCGTTAGCGGGAGTTCCCCCTACGAGCAGTACTTC. Translating it yields CASSSVSGSSPYEQYF.